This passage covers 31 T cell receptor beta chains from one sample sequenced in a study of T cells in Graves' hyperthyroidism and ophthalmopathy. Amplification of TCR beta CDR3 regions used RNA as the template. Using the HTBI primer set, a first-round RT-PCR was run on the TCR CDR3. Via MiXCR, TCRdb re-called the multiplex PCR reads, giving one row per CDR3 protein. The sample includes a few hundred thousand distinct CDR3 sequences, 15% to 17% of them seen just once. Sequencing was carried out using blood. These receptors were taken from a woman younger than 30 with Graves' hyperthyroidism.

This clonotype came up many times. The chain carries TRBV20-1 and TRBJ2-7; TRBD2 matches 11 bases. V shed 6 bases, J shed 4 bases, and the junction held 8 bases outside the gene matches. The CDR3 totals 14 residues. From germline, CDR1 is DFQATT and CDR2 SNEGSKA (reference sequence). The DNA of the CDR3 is TGCAGTGCAACGGGACTAGCGGAGTTTTACGAGCAGTACTTC. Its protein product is CSATGLAEFYEQYF.

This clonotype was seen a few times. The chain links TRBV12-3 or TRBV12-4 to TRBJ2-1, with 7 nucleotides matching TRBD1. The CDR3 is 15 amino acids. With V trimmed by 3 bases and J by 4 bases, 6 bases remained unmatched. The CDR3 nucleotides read TGTGCCAGCAGTTTGAATTGGGACAGATACAATGAGCAGTTCTTC. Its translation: CASSLNWDRYNEQFF.

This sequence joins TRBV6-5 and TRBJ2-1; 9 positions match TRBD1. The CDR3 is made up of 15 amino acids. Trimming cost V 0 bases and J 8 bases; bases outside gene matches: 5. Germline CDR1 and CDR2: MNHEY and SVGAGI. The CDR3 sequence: CASSYSTGGWDEQFF. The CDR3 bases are TGTGCCAGCAGTTACTCTACAGGGGGCTGGGATGAGCAGTTCTTC.

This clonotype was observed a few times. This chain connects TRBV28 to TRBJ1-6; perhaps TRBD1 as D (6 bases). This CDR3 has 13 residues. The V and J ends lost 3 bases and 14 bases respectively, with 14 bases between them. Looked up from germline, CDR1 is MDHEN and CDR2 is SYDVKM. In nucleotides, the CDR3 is TGTGCCAGCAGTTTGGGACACCCCCTGGCCCTCCACTTT. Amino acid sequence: CASSLGHPLALHF.

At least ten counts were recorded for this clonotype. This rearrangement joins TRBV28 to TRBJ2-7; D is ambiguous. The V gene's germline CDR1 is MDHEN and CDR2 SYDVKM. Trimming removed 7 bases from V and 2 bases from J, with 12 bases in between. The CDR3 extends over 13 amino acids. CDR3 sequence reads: CASNLSGTYEQYF. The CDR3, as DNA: TGTGCCAGCAACTTGTCCGGAACCTACGAGCAGTACTTC. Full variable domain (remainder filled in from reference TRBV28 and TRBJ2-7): DVKVTQSSRYLVKRTGEKVFLECVQDMDHENMFWYRQDPGLGLRLIYFSYDVKMKEKGDIPEGYSVSREKKERFSLILESASTNQTSMYLCASNLSGTYEQYFGPGTRLTVT.

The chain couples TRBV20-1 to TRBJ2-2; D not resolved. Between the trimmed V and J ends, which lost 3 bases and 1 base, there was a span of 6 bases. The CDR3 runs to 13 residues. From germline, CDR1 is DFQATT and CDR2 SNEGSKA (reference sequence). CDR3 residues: CSARNQNTGELFF. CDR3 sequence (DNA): TGCAGTGCTAGGAATCAGAACACCGGGGAGCTGTTTTTT.

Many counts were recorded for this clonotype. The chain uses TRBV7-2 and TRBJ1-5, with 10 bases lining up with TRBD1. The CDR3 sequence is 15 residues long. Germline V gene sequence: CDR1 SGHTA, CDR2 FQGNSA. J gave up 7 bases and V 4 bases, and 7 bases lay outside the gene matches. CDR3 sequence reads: CASSSGTGVGQPQHF. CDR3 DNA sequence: TGTGCCAGCAGCTCTGGGACAGGGGTCGGGCAGCCCCAGCATTTT.

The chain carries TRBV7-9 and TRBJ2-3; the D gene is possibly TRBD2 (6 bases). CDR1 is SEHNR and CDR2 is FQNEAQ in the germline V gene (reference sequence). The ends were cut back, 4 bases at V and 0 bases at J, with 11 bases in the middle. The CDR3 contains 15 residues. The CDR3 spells CASSYRTKSTDTQYF. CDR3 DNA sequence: TGTGCCAGCAGCTACCGGACTAAAAGCACAGATACGCAGTATTTT.

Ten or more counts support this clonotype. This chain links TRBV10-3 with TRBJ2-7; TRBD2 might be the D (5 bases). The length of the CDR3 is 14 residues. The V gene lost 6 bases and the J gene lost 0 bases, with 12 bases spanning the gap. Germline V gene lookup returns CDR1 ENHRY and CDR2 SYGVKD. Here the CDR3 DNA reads TGTGCCATCAGCCCTCTAGCACCCTCCTACGAGCAGTACTTC. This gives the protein CAISPLAPSYEQYF.

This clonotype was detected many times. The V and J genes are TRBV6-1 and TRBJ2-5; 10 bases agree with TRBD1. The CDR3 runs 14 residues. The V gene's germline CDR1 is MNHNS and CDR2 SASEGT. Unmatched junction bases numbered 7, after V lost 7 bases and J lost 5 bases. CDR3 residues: CASTGQGLWETQYF. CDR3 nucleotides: TGTGCCAGCACGGGACAGGGGCTTTGGGAGACCCAGTACTTC.

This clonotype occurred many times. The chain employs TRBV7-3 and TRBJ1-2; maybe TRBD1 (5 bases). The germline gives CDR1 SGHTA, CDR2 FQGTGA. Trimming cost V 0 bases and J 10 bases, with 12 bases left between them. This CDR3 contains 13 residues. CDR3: CASSLTAGNAYTF. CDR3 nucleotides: TGTGCCAGCAGCTTAACGGCAGGGAATGCCTACACCTTC.

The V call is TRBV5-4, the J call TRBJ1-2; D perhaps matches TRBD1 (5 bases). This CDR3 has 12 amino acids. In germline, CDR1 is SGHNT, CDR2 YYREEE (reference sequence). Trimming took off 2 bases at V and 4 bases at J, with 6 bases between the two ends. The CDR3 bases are TGTGCCAGCAGCTTAGGGGTCTATGGCTACACCTTC. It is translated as CASSLGVYGYTF.

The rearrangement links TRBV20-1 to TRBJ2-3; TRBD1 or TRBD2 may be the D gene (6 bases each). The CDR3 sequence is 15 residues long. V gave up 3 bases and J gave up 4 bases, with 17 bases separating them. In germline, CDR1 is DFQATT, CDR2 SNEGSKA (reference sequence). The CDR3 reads CSARRGATGADTQYF. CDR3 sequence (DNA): TGCAGTGCTAGGAGGGGGGCCACCGGCGCAGATACGCAGTATTTT.

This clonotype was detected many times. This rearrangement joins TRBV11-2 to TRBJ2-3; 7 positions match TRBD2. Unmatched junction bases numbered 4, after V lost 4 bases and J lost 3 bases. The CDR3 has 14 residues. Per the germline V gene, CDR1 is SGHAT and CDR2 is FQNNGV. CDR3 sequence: CASSWEGATDTQYF. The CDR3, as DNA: TGTGCCAGCAGCTGGGAGGGAGCGACAGATACGCAGTATTTT.

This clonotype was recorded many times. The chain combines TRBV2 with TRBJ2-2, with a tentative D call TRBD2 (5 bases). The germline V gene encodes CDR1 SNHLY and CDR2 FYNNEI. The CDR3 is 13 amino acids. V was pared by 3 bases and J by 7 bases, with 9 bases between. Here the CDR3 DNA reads TGTGCCAGCAGTGACGGGGTAGGCGGGGAGCTGTTTTTT. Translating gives CASSDGVGGELFF.

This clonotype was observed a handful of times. CDR3 loop: CASNPGLAGDHEQFF. DNA of the CDR3: TGTGCCAGCAACCCGGGACTAGCGGGAGACCATGAGCAGTTCTTC. The chain couples TRBV5-6 to TRBJ2-1; TRBD2 aligns across 14 bases. The CDR3 has 15 amino acids. The V and J ends lost 6 bases and 8 bases, in that order; junction bases with no gene match: 7. Germline loops: CDR1 SGHDT, CDR2 YYEEEE.

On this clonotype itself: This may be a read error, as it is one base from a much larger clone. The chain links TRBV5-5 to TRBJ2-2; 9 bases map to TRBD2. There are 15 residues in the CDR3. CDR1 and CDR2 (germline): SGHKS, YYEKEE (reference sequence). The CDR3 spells CAGSFSGSSTGELFF. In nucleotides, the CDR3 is TGTGCCGGCAGCTTTAGCGGGAGTAGCACCGGGGAGCTGTTTTTT.

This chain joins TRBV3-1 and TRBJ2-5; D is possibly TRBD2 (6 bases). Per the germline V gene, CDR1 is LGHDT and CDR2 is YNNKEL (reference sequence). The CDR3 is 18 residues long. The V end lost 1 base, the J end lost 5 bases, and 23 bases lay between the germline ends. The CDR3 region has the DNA TGTGCCAGCAGCCAAGGCCAGAATCGGGGGTGGTTGATGGAGACCCAGTACTTC. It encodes CASSQGQNRGWLMETQYF.

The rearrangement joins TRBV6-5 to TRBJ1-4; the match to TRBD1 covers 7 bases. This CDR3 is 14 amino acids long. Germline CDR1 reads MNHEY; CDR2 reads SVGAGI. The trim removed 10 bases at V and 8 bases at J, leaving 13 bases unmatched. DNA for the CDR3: TGTGCCACCACTTCAGGGACAGTTGGAGAAAAACTGTTTTTT. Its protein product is CATTSGTVGEKLFF.

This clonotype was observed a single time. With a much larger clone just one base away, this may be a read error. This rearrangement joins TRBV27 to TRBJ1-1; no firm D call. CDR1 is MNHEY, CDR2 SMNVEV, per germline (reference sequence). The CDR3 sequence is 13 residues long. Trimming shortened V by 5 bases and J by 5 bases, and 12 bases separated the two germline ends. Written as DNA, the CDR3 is TGTGCCAGCAGTGATTTGGAGGGAACTGAAGCTTTCTTT. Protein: CASSDLEGTEAFF.

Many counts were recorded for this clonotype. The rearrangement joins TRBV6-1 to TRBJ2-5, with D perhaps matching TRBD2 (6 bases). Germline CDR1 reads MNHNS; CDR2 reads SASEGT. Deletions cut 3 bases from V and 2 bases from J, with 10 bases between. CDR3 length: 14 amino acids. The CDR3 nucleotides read TGTGCCAGCAGTGATAGGAGGGCGCAAGAGACCCAGTACTTC. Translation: CASSDRRAQETQYF.

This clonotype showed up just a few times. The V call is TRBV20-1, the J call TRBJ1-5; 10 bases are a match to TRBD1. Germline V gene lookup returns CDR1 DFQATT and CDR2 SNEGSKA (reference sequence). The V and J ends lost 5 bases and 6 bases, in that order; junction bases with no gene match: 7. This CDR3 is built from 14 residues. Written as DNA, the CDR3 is TGCAGTGCTCCCGGGACAGGGGATAGTCAGCCCCAGCATTTT. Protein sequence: CSAPGTGDSQPQHF.

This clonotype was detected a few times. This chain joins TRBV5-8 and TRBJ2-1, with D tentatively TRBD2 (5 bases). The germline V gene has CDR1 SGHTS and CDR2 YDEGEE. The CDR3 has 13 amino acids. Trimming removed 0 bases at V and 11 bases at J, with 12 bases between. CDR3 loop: CASSLGTSLKQFF. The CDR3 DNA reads TGTGCCAGCAGCTTGGGTACTAGTCTAAAGCAGTTCTTC.

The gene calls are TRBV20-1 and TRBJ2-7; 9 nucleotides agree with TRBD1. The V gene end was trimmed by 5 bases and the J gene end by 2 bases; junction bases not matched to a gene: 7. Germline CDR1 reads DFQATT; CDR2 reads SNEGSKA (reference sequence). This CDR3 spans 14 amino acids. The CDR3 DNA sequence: TGCAGTGCTTTACCGGGACAGGGAACCTACGAGCAGTACTTC. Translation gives CSALPGQGTYEQYF.

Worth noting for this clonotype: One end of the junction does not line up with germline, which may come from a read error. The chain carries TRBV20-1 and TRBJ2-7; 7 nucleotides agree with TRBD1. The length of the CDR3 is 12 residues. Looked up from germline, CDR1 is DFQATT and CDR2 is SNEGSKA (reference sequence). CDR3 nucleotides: TGCAGTGCCGGACAGGTAGACTACAAGCAGTACTTC. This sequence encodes CSAGQVDYKQYF.

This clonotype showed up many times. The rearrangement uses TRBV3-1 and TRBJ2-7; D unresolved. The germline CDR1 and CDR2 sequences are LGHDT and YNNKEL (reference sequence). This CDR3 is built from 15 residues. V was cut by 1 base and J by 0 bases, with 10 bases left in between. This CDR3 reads CASSQGSDPSYEQYF. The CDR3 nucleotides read TGTGCCAGCAGCCAAGGTTCGGACCCCTCCTACGAGCAGTACTTC.

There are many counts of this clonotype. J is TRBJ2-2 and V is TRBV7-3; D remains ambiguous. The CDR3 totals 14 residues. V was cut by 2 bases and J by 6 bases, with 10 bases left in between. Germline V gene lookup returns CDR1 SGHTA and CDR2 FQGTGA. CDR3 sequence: CASSLQNQAGELFF. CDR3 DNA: TGTGCCAGCAGCTTACAGAATCAGGCCGGGGAGCTGTTTTTT. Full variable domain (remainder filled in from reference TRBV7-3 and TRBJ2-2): GAGVSQTPSNKVTEKGKYVELRCDPISGHTALYWYRQSLGQGPEFLIYFQGTGAADDSGLPNDRFFAVRPEGSVSTLKIQRTERGDSAVYLCASSLQNQAGELFFGEGSRLTVL.

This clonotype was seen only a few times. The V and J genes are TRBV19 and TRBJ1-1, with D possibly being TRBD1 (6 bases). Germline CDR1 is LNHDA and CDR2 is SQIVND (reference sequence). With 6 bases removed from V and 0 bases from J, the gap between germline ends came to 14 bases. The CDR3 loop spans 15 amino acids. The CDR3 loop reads CASRIQGTMNTEAFF. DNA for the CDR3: TGTGCCAGTAGAATACAGGGTACCATGAACACTGAAGCTTTCTTT.

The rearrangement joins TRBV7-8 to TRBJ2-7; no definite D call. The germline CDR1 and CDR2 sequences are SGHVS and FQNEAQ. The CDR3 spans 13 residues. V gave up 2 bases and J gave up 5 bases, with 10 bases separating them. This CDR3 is CASSLRWPNEQYF. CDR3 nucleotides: TGTGCCAGCAGCTTACGGTGGCCCAACGAGCAGTACTTC.

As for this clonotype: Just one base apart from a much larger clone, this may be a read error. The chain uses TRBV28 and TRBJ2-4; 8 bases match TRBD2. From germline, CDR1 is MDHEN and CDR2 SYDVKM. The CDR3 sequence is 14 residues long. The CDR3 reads CAAVGGAAKNTQYF. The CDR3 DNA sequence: TGTGCCGCCGTCGGGGGGGCTGCCAAAAACACTCAGTACTTC.

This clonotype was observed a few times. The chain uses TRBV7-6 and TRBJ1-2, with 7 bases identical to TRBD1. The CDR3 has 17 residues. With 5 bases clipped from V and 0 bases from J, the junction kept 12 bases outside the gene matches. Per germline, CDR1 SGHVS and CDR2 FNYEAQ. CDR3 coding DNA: TGTGCCAGCAGCCCTACCCCAACACAGGGGACTAACTATGGCTACACCTTC. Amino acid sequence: CASSPTPTQGTNYGYTF. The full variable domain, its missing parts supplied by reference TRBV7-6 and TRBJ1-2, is GAGVSQSPRYKVTKRGQDVALRCDPISGHVSLYWYRQALGQGPEFLTYFNYEAQQDKSGLPNDRFSAERPEGSISTLTIQRTEQRDSAMYRCASSPTPTQGTNYGYTFGSGTRLTVV.